One and the same sample provided the 23 T cell receptor beta chains below, sequenced in a study of T-cell memory formation after mild COVID-19. TCRdb re-called the 5' RACE reads through MiXCR, storing one row per CDR3 protein. The sample records 110,000 or so distinct CDR3 sequences, about 24% being singletons. The sample consisted of PBMCs or a T cell subset sorted from them (not recorded which). The receptors stem from a man aged 18 to 30 who had mild COVID-19 (a few samples of this study predate the infection). Cell type and time point are not known.

The CDR3: CSLRLAGNNEQFF. The CDR3 region has the DNA TGCAGCCTACGGCTAGCGGGGAACAATGAGCAGTTCTTC. The gene calls are TRBV29-1 and TRBJ2-1, with 9 bases identical to TRBD2. J was trimmed by 5 bases and V by 8 bases; bases with no gene match: 7. CDR3 length: 13 residues. Germline loops: CDR1 SQVTM, CDR2 ANQGSEA.

This clonotype came up many times. The chain is built from TRBV28 and TRBJ2-7; 8 bases agree with TRBD1. The CDR3 is 15 amino acids. Germline V gene sequence: CDR1 MDHEN, CDR2 SYDVKM. Trimming removed 6 bases from V and 0 bases from J; junction bases left unmatched: 7. The CDR3 protein is CASRKTGAASYEQYV. The CDR3 nucleotides are TGTGCCAGCAGGAAGACAGGGGCCGCCTCCTACGAGCAGTACGTC.

The chain carries TRBV7-8 and TRBJ1-5; D is undetermined. The CDR3 extends over 12 amino acids. The germline V and J ends were trimmed by 2 bases and 9 bases, with 8 bases remaining between them. In germline, CDR1 is SGHVS, CDR2 FQNEAQ. Written as DNA, the CDR3 is TGTGCCAGCAGCTTAAGGGCTAGGCCCCAGCATTTT. Protein sequence: CASSLRARPQHF.

This clonotype was detected a few times. This chain joins TRBV4-1 and TRBJ1-2; no reliable D call. V was shortened by 5 bases and J by 7 bases, with 11 bases between the two germline ends. The CDR3 has 12 residues. Germline-derived CDR1 and CDR2 are MGHRA and YSYEKL. CDR3 residues: CASSGGLFGYTF. The CDR3 DNA sequence: TGCGCCAGCAGCGGAGGCCTTTTTGGCTACACCTTC.

This clonotype was detected a few times. This rearrangement joins TRBV4-3 to TRBJ2-1; D gene unclear. Germline V CDR1 and CDR2: LGHNA, YSLEER. The CDR3 sequence is 14 residues long. V lost 4 bases to trimming and J lost 9 bases, with 16 bases between them. CDR3 bases: TGCGCCAGCAGCCCAGGTTGGGGTCCCGGTGAGCAGTTCTTC. This translates into CASSPGWGPGEQFF.

CDR3 DNA: TGCAGCGTCCAAGGACAGACCTACGAGCAGTACTTC. As protein: CSVQGQTYEQYF. J is TRBJ2-7 and V is TRBV29-1; D perhaps matches TRBD1 (6 bases). The CDR3 spans 12 residues. Trimming cost V 6 bases and J 2 bases, with 11 bases left between them. CDR1 is SQVTM, CDR2 ANQGSEA, per germline.

This clonotype was seen more than once but under ten times. This chain connects TRBV12-3 or TRBV12-4 to TRBJ2-7, with D uncertain. Trimming pared 8 bases from V and 4 bases from J, leaving 9 bases between. The CDR3 is 11 amino acids. The CDR3 bases are TGTGCCAGCCAATCCGGGTACGAGCAGTACTTC. It translates to CASQSGYEQYF.

This clonotype has just a few counts. The chain has TRBV5-1 and TRBJ2-1; 9 bases match TRBD1. CDR1 is SGHRS, CDR2 YFSETQ, per germline. This CDR3 comprises 17 residues. With 3 bases clipped from V and 1 base from J, the junction kept 8 bases outside the gene matches. The CDR3 spells CASSWMDRGYSYNEQFF. CDR3 bases: TGCGCCAGCAGCTGGATGGACAGGGGCTATTCCTACAATGAGCAGTTCTTC.

In its sample, this clonotype was seen a few times. The genes are TRBV6-5 and TRBJ2-5, with 7 bases aligning to TRBD2. The germline V gene has CDR1 MNHEY and CDR2 SVGAGI. The CDR3 totals 14 residues. The V segment lost 6 bases and the J segment 2 bases; nucleotides outside the gene matches: 6. CDR3 amino acids: CASSPSGLQETQYF. Written as DNA, the CDR3 is TGTGCCAGCAGCCCTAGCGGCCTACAAGAGACCCAGTACTTC.

This clonotype turned up a few times. V gene TRBV4-1 combines with J gene TRBJ1-5; D not certain. This CDR3 region has 13 residues. Trimming left V 0 bases short and J 3 bases short, with 3 bases between. The germline gives CDR1 MGHRA, CDR2 YSYEKL. The CDR3 sequence is CASSQDPNQPQHF. The DNA of the CDR3 is TGCGCCAGCAGCCAAGACCCCAATCAGCCCCAGCATTTT.

The chain has TRBV11-1 and TRBJ1-2; D possibly corresponds to TRBD1 (6 bases). The V gene's germline CDR1 is SGHAT and CDR2 FQDESV (reference sequence). The CDR3 is 13 residues long. Trimming took 5 bases from V and 6 from J, leaving 13 bases between them. Here the CDR3 reads CASSPRQGHGYTF. CDR3 nucleotide sequence: TGTGCCAGCAGCCCGCGCCAGGGGCATGGCTACACCTTC.

For this clonotype: Since a much larger clone is just one base distant, this may be a read error. The CDR3 protein is CASSAGSTDRQYF. For the CDR3, the DNA is TGTGCCAGCAGTGCGGGGAGCACAGATAGGCAGTATTTT. The chain recombines TRBV6-4 with TRBJ2-3; perhaps TRBD2 as D (5 bases). This CDR3 is 13 amino acids long. Germline V CDR1 and CDR2: MRHNA, SNTAGT.

This chain uses TRBV19 with TRBJ1-6, with D possibly matching TRBD1 (5 bases). The CDR3 has 14 amino acids. Trimming removed 9 bases from V and 7 bases from J, with 16 bases in between. CDR1 and CDR2 from the germline V gene are LNHDA and SQIVND (reference sequence). CDR3 loop: CARRGGRINSPLHF. The CDR3 DNA reads TGTGCCAGGCGGGGGGGACGGATAAATTCACCCCTCCACTTT.

On this clonotype: Mismatch with germline at one junction end may stem from a read error. The chain is built from TRBV12-3 or TRBV12-4 and TRBJ2-3; the D gene could be TRBD1 or TRBD2 (5 bases each). This CDR3 is built from 12 residues. Here the CDR3 DNA reads TGTGCCAGCAGCTATGCCCGGGACCCGCTGCTATTT. Encoded protein: CASSYARDPLLF.

This chain joins TRBV6-2 or TRBV6-3 and TRBJ2-7; the D gene is possibly TRBD2 (5 bases). V lost 7 bases and J lost 3, with 10 bases in between. CDR1 is MNHEY, CDR2 SVGEGT, per germline. The CDR3 totals 12 residues. For the CDR3, the DNA is TGTGCCAGCACCTCAGCGGACTACGAGCAGTACTTC. It yields the protein CASTSADYEQYF.

This clonotype has only a few counts. The CDR3 DNA reads TGTGCCAGCAGCTATGATCCTTACGGAAACACTGAAGCTTTCTTT. This codes for CASSYDPYGNTEAFF. The rearrangement uses TRBV6-5 and TRBJ1-1; no clear D. The germline V gene has CDR1 MNHEY and CDR2 SVGAGI. The CDR3 contains 15 residues. The V gene lost 6 bases and the J gene lost 2 bases, with 16 bases spanning the gap.

This clonotype was recorded a few times. CDR3 in amino acids: CASSFGTPNTGELFF. DNA for the CDR3: TGTGCCAGCAGTTTTGGGACTCCAAACACCGGGGAGCTGTTTTTT. This chain links TRBV12-3 or TRBV12-4 with TRBJ2-2, with a tentative D call TRBD2 (6 bases). V lost 3 bases and J lost 2, with 10 bases in between. The CDR3 sequence is 15 residues long.

The gene calls are TRBV4-1 and TRBJ1-4, with TRBD1 as a possible D gene (5 bases). Germline V gives CDR1 MGHRA, CDR2 YSYEKL. This CDR3 region has 15 residues. Trimming took 2 bases from V and 1 from J, leaving 8 bases between them. The CDR3, as DNA: TGCGCCAGCAGCCAACGGGACTTAACTAATGAAAAACTGTTTTTT. Its protein is CASSQRDLTNEKLFF.

As regards this clonotype: One end of the junction fails to match germline, which may point to a read error. This chain joins TRBV7-9 and TRBJ2-4, with 9 bases identical to TRBD1. The CDR3 has 14 residues. In germline, CDR1 is SEHNR, CDR2 FQNEAQ (reference sequence). This CDR3 is CASSRTGATNIQYF. CDR3 DNA sequence: TGTGCCAGCAGCAGGACAGGGGCCACAAACATTCAGTACTTC. Filled out from reference TRBV7-9 and TRBJ2-4, the complete variable domain reads DTGVSQNPRHKITKRGQNVTFRCDPISEHNRLYWYRQTLGQGPEFLTYFQNEAQLEKSRLLSDRFSAERPKGSFSTLEIQRTEQGDSAMYLCASSRTGATNIQYFGAGTRLSVL.

This clonotype occurred a few times. The V call is TRBV11-2, the J call TRBJ1-2, with a weak D call TRBD1 (5 bases). CDR3 length equals 14 residues. The V and J ends lost 5 bases and 8 bases respectively, with 18 bases between them. In germline, CDR1 is SGHAT, CDR2 FQNNGV. CDR3 in DNA: TGTGCCAGCAGCGCCCTCCGGGGGTTCGACGGCTACACCTTC. Protein: CASSALRGFDGYTF.

This clonotype has more than one count but fewer than ten. The rearrangement uses TRBV2 and TRBJ1-4, with D maybe TRBD1 (6 bases). The V end lost 6 bases, the J end lost 6 bases, and 20 bases lay between the germline ends. The CDR3 is 16 amino acids. Germline V CDR1 and CDR2: SNHLY, FYNNEI. The CDR3 bases are TGTGCCAGCAGACCCACCCGGGACATCGGCGATGAAAAACTGTTTTTT. This translates into CASRPTRDIGDEKLFF.

In its sample, this clonotype was seen a few times. V and J are TRBV10-3 and TRBJ2-7; TRBD1 agrees at 7 bases. The CDR3 length is 16 residues. V was clipped by 5 bases and J by 4 bases; unmatched bases: 14. CDR1 ENHRY and CDR2 SYGVKD come from the germline V gene. Written as DNA, the CDR3 is TGTGCCATCAGTCCTCTTGAGGGGGCGAGGCAGTACGAGCAGTACTTC. Protein: CAISPLEGARQYEQYF.

This rearrangement joins TRBV6-6 to TRBJ2-1; a possible D gene is TRBD1 (6 bases). The V and J ends lost 2 bases and 5 bases respectively, with 13 bases between them. CDR1 is MNHNY and CDR2 is SVGAGI in the germline V gene (reference sequence). The CDR3 spans 15 residues. The CDR3 DNA reads TGTGCCAGCAGTTACCTGCCCGGGACAAACAATGAGCAGTTCTTC. Translated, it gives CASSYLPGTNNEQFF.